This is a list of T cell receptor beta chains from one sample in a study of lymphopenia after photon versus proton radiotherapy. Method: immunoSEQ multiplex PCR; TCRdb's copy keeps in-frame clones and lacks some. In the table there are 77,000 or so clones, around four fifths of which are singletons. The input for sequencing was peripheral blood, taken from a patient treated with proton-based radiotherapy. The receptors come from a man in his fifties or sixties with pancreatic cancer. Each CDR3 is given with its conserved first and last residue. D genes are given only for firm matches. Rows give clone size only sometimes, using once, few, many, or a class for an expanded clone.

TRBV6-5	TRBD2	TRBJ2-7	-	TGTGCCAGCGCCAAGCGGGAAACGACCTACGAGCAGTACTTC	CASAKRETTYEQYF
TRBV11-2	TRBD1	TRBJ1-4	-	TGTGCCAGCAGCTTAGAGGGCCTCATGACAGGGCAGAAGGAAAAACTGTTTTTT	CASSLEGLMTGQKEKLFF
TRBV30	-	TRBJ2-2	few	TGTGCCTGGAGTCCCAGGGCGGGGACCGGGGAGCTGTTTTTT	CAWSPRAGTGELFF
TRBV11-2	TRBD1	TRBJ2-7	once	TGTGCCAGCAGCTTAGCCGGGACAGGGGATGCCGAGCAGTACTTC	CASSLAGTGDAEQYF
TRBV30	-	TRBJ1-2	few	TGTGCCTGGAGTCCCCCGGACTGGAACTATGGCTACACCTTC	CAWSPPDWNYGYTF
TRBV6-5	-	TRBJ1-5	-	TGTGCCAGCAGTCTCAATAGCAATCAGCCCCAGCATTTT	CASSLNSNQPQHF
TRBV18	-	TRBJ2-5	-	TGTGCCAGCTCCTCACTAGGGGGAGCGGGTCAAGAGACCCAGTACTTC	CASSSLGGAGQETQYF
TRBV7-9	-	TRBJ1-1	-	TGTGCCAGCGCGGGACGTAACACTGAAGCTTTCTTT	CASAGRNTEAFF
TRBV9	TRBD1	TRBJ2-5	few	TGTGCCAGCAGCGTAGGGGACAGGGACGAGACCCAGTACTTC	CASSVGDRDETQYF
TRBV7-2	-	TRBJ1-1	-	TGTGCCAGCAACTTACTTTCCGGGACATCGAACACTGAAGCTTTCTTT	CASNLLSGTSNTEAFF
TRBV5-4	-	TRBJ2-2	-	TGTGCCAGCAGCTCGCCGGACAGCCGAAACACCGGGGAGCTGTTTTTT	CASSSPDSRNTGELFF
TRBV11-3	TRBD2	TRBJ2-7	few	TGTGCCAGCAGCTCCGAAGCGGGAGCTCTTAGGTCCTACGAGCAGTACTTC	CASSSEAGALRSYEQYF
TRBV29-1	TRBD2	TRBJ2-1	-	TGCAGCGTGACGCGACTAGCGGGAGGAAACAATGAGCAGTTCTTC	CSVTRLAGGNNEQFF
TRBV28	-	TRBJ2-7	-	TGTGCCAGCAATATCGACACTTCAATACAGTACTTC	CASNIDTSIQYF
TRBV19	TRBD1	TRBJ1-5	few	TGTGCCAGTAGGGACAGGGTTGGTCAGCCCCAGCATTTT	CASRDRVGQPQHF
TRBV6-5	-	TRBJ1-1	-	TGTGCCAGCAGTTCATACGGGTTGAACACTGAAGCTTTCTTT	CASSSYGLNTEAFF
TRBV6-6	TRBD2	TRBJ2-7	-	TGTGCCAGCAGTTACTCGGCTAGCGGCGAGCAGTACTTC	CASSYSASGEQYF
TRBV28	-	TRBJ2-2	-	TGTGCCAGCACTAGGGAGAACACCGGGGAGCTGTTTTTT	CASTRENTGELFF
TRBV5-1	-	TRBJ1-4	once	TGCGCCAGCCGGGACATTGGGAATGAAAAACTGTTTTTT	CASRDIGNEKLFF
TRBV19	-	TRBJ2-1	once	TGTGCCAGTAGTTTGACCAATGAGCAGTTCTTC	CASSLTNEQFF
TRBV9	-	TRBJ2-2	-	TGTGCCAGCAGCCCAGGGGGGGTTACCGGGGAGCTGTTTTTT	CASSPGGVTGELFF
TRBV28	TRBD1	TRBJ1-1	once	TGTGCCAGCAGTGACCGACAGGGGGCGCATCACACTGAAGCTTTCTTT	CASSDRQGAHHTEAFF
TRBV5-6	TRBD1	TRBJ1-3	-	TGTGCCAGCAGCATGAAGGGACAGGGGCTACCCGGAAACACCATATATTTT	CASSMKGQGLPGNTIYF
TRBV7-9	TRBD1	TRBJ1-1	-	TGTGCCAGCAGCTTCGGACAGGGGAGGACTGAAGCTTTCTTT	CASSFGQGRTEAFF
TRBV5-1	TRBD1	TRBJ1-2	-	TGCGCCAGCAGCTCAGCCCGGGACAGGGCCAATGGCTACACCTTC	CASSSARDRANGYTF
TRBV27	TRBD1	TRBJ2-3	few	TGTGCCAGCAGCCCGAACAGGGGGCGAAGCACAGATACGCAGTATTTT	CASSPNRGRSTDTQYF
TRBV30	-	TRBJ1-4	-	TGTGCCTGGAGTGCGCCCGGGACGGAGTACATTAATGAAAAACTGTTTTTT	CAWSAPGTEYINEKLFF
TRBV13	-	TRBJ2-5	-	TGTGCCAGCAGCTTAGCGTGGACAGGAGGGGGTGAGACCCAGTACTTC	CASSLAWTGGGETQYF
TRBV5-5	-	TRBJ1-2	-	TGTGCCAGCAGCTTGAGTGTCAGCTATGGCTACACCTTC	CASSLSVSYGYTF
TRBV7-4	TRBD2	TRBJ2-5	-	TGTGCCAGCAGCTTAACCCGGGGACTAGCGGGAGATTTACAAGGAGAGACCCAGTACTTC	CASSLTRGLAGDLQGETQYF
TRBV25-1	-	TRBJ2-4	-	TGTGCCAGCAGTGACACGGGCCCGCTAGCCAAAAACATTCAGTACTTC	CASSDTGPLAKNIQYF
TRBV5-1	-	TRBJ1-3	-	TGCGCCAGCAGCTTGGGGAGGGATGGAAACACCATATATTTT	CASSLGRDGNTIYF
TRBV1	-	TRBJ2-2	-	TGCACCAGCAGTTGGACAGGGGGATCTCTACTCGGCACCGGGGAGCTGTTTTTT	CTSSWTGGSLLGTGELFF